What follows are 26 T cell receptor beta chains derived from one specimen sequenced in a study of cytomegalovirus exposure and HLA in healthy donors. Use of 60 Vbeta and 13 Jbeta primers characterized the PCR. The data were produced by immunoSEQ multiplex PCR, yet TCRdb's version contains in-frame clones alone and is incomplete. Here the sample spans around 97,000 clones, approximately 72% being singletons. Sequencing was done on a sample of PBMCs. These receptors all come from a woman in her forties or fifties in good health and CMV-seronegative.

CDR3: CASGAGEGSGANVLTF. The CDR3 coding sequence is TGTGCCAGCGGAGCAGGGGAAGGCTCTGGGGCCAACGTCCTGACTTTC. The chain carries TRBV28 and TRBJ2-6; perhaps TRBD1 as D (6 bases). Germline V gene sequence: CDR1 MDHEN, CDR2 SYDVKM. This CDR3 contains 16 residues. V was pared by 8 bases and J by 0 bases, with 14 bases between.

V and J are TRBV5-6 and TRBJ2-7, with D hard to call. Trimming took 0 bases from V and 4 from J, leaving 11 bases between them. This CDR3 region has 14 residues. The V gene's germline CDR1 is SGHDT and CDR2 YYEEEE. The CDR3, as DNA: TGTGCCAGCAGCTTGGATGTTGGGCCTTACGAGCAGTACTTC. It yields the protein CASSLDVGPYEQYF.

The rearrangement joins TRBV29-1 to TRBJ1-2; the match to TRBD1 covers 7 bases. CDR1 and CDR2 (germline): SQVTM, ANQGSEA. Trimming took 5 bases from V and 4 from J; bases not matched to a gene: 10. This CDR3 contains 14 residues. CDR3 loop: CSVPLRAGGYGYTF. In nucleotides, the CDR3 is TGCAGCGTTCCTCTAAGGGCAGGGGGCTATGGCTACACCTTC.

The chain has TRBV2 and TRBJ1-2; TRBD1 aligns across 7 bases. In germline, CDR1 is SNHLY, CDR2 FYNNEI. Trimming removed 6 bases from V and 6 bases from J; junction bases left unmatched: 16. The CDR3 length is 16 residues. CDR3 sequence: CASRKTGLIVENGYTF. CDR3 coding DNA: TGTGCCAGCAGAAAGACAGGGTTGATCGTTGAAAATGGCTACACCTTC.

V usage is TRBV18 and J usage is TRBJ1-2; TRBD1 is a possible D gene (6 bases). CDR1 is KGHSH, CDR2 LQKENI, per germline. The CDR3 is 12 amino acids. V gave up 5 bases and J gave up 6 bases, with 10 bases separating them. CDR3 DNA sequence: TGTGCCAGCTCATCGAACAGGGATGGCTACACCTTC. Translating it yields CASSSNRDGYTF.

This chain uses TRBV19 with TRBJ1-1; the D gene is possibly TRBD1 (5 bases). The V end lost 2 bases, the J end lost 6 bases, and 10 bases lay between the germline ends. The length of the CDR3 is 13 residues. Per the germline V gene, CDR1 is LNHDA and CDR2 is SQIVND (reference sequence). CDR3 bases: TGTGCCAGTAGTATAACCAGGGAAGCTGAAGCTTTCTTT. Translated: CASSITREAEAFF.

The genes are TRBV19 and TRBJ1-2; D is unclear. Germline CDR1 is LNHDA and CDR2 is SQIVND (reference sequence). CDR3 length: 17 residues. V lost 5 bases and J lost 1, with 20 bases in between. CDR3 loop: CASSSGWQDFFNYGYTF. CDR3 DNA: TGTGCCAGTAGTTCGGGGTGGCAGGATTTTTTTAACTATGGCTACACCTTC.

In its sample, this clone was seen a few times. The rearrangement uses TRBV19 and TRBJ2-7; 8 positions agree with TRBD1. Trimming at V came to 1 base and at J to 4 bases, leaving 9 bases not matched to a gene. CDR3 length: 16 amino acids. Germline CDR1 and CDR2: LNHDA and SQIVND (reference sequence). CDR3 loop: CASSIGGTGNPYEQYF. CDR3 sequence (DNA): TGTGCCAGTAGTATAGGAGGGACAGGAAATCCTTACGAGCAGTACTTC.

This clone was detected once. The J gene is TRBJ1-4, the V gene TRBV1. TRBV1 is a known pseudogene. This CDR3 has 15 residues. The CDR3 coding sequence is TGCACCAGCAGCCACCCCGGGGGATGGGATGAAAAACTGTTTTTT. Translation gives CTSSHPGGWDEKLFF.

This chain connects TRBV18 to TRBJ2-5; a weak D match, TRBD2 (6 bases). V shed 6 bases and J shed 5 bases, with 13 bases lying between them. This CDR3 spans 13 amino acids. Germline assignment: CDR1 KGHSH and CDR2 LQKENI. CDR3 loop: CASSQTSAETQYF. As DNA, the CDR3 is TGTGCCAGCTCGCAGACTAGTGCGGAGACCCAGTACTTC. Drawing the rest from reference TRBV18 and TRBJ2-5, the complete variable domain is NAGVMQNPRHLVRRRGQEARLRCSPMKGHSHVYWYRQLPEEGLKFMVYLQKENIIDESGMPKERFSAEFPKEGPSILRIQQVVRGDSAAYFCASSQTSAETQYFGPGTRLLVL.

This clone was picked up a small number of times. This chain connects TRBV5-6 to TRBJ2-7; tentatively, D is TRBD2 (6 bases). Germline V gene data show CDR1 as SGHDT and CDR2 as YYEEEE. The V and J ends lost 3 bases and 12 bases respectively, with 19 bases between them. This CDR3 has 13 amino acids. The CDR3 is CASSSQAPGVRYF. For the CDR3, the DNA is TGTGCCAGCAGCTCTCAGGCTCCGGGAGTGAGGTACTTC. The full variable domain, in which reference TRBV5-6 and TRBJ2-7 provide the parts outside the CDR3, is DAGVTQSPTHLIKTRGQQVTLRCSPKSGHDTVSWYQQALGQGPQFIFQYYEEEERQRGNFPDRFSGHQFPNYSSELNVNALLLGDSALYLCASSSQAPGVRYFGPGTRLTVT.

The chain links TRBV5-1 to TRBJ2-5, with 9 positions matching TRBD1. The CDR3 spans 14 residues. The germline V gene has CDR1 SGHRS and CDR2 YFSETQ. V lost 4 bases and J lost 5; bases outside the gene matches: 6. The CDR3 sequence: CASSPQGADETQYF. Written as DNA, the CDR3 is TGCGCCAGCAGCCCACAGGGGGCTGATGAGACCCAGTACTTC.

This clone was found a few times. J is TRBJ2-3 and V is TRBV7-9; D remains ambiguous. The CDR3 has 11 residues. Trimming removed 4 bases at V and 4 bases at J, with 3 bases between. The germline CDR1 and CDR2 sequences are SEHNR and FQNEAQ (reference sequence). CDR3 in DNA: TGTGCCAGCAGCTCGTCAGATACGCAGTATTTT. This codes for CASSSSDTQYF.

J is TRBJ2-1 and V is TRBV30, with 8 bases lining up with TRBD2. The CDR3 runs 13 residues. The junction had 8 bases not matched to a gene; V was cut back by 5 bases and J by 8 bases. Looked up from germline, CDR1 is GTSNPN and CDR2 is SVGIG (reference sequence). In DNA form, the CDR3 reads TGTGCCTGGGAGTGGACTAGCCCCGATGAGCAGTTCTTC. This encodes CAWEWTSPDEQFF.

This clone was seen a handful of times. This chain uses TRBV28 with TRBJ1-4; 8 bases line up with TRBD1. From germline, CDR1 is MDHEN and CDR2 SYDVKM. With V trimmed by 4 bases and J by 8 bases, 9 bases remained unmatched. This CDR3 spans 15 amino acids. The CDR3 is CASSSADRGVEKLFF. As DNA, the CDR3 is TGTGCCAGCAGTTCGGCCGACAGGGGTGTCGAAAAACTGTTTTTT.

This clone came up once. The chain uses TRBV30 and TRBJ1-1; D possibly corresponds to TRBD1 (5 bases). V lost 2 bases and J lost 4, with 11 bases in between. CDR3 length: 13 amino acids. Germline lookup yields CDR1 GTSNPN and CDR2 SVGIG (reference sequence). The CDR3 region has the DNA TGTGCCTGGAGTAGGGCAGGGCCCACTGAAGCTTTCTTT. Its protein is CAWSRAGPTEAFF.

This clone was observed a handful of times. The CDR3 nucleotides read TGCGCCAGCAGCCAAGCACTCAAGAATAACTATGGCTACACCTTC. Translation: CASSQALKNNYGYTF. The chain combines TRBV4-1 with TRBJ1-2; D call uncertain. The ends were cut back, 1 base at V and 1 base at J, with 10 bases in the middle. This CDR3 comprises 15 residues. Germline CDR1 and CDR2: MGHRA and YSYEKL.

This chain uses TRBV4-3 with TRBJ2-5, with TRBD1 matching over 7 bases. Losses at the gene ends were 3 bases for V and 4 bases for J; bases not matched to a gene: 8. CDR1 is LGHNA and CDR2 is YSLEER in the germline V gene. The CDR3 has 15 residues. CDR3 loop: CASSHGDSRGETQYF. DNA of the CDR3: TGCGCCAGCAGCCATGGGGACAGCCGAGGAGAGACCCAGTACTTC.

This chain joins TRBV29-1 and TRBJ2-7; D gene unclear. The CDR3 contains 12 residues. V lost 6 bases, J lost 2 bases, and 11 bases lay in between. Germline loops: CDR1 SQVTM, CDR2 ANQGSEA. CDR3 amino acids: CSVSPGTYEQYF. DNA of the CDR3: TGCAGCGTCTCACCGGGTACCTACGAGCAGTACTTC.

This clone occurred a few times. The chain uses TRBV5-6 and TRBJ2-5, with a possible D match to TRBD2 (5 bases). The CDR3 runs 17 residues. Germline V gene data show CDR1 as SGHDT and CDR2 as YYEEEE. Deletions cut 0 bases from V and 6 bases from J, with 21 bases between. For the CDR3, the DNA is TGTGCCAGCAGCTTGGCTTATCTTTCAGGTTCGGGGAAGACCCAGTACTTC. This codes for CASSLAYLSGSGKTQYF.

The chain employs TRBV7-8 and TRBJ1-4, with D perhaps matching TRBD1 (5 bases). Germline-derived CDR1 and CDR2 are SGHVS and FQNEAQ. The CDR3 totals 14 residues. Trimming stripped 0 bases from V and 6 bases from J, with 8 bases between. Written as DNA, the CDR3 is TGTGCCAGCAGCTTAGCCGGACATTATGAAAAACTGTTTTTT. This encodes CASSLAGHYEKLFF.

This clone showed up just a few times. The CDR3 sequence is CASSRTGNREQFF. The CDR3 region has the DNA TGTGCCAGCAGCAGGACAGGGAATCGTGAGCAGTTCTTC. This rearrangement joins TRBV27 to TRBJ2-1; TRBD1 matches 8 bases. Germline V gene data show CDR1 as MNHEY and CDR2 as SMNVEV (reference sequence). The CDR3 length is 13 residues. Trimming removed 6 bases from V and 9 bases from J; junction bases left unmatched: 7.

This clone was observed a few times. The J gene is TRBJ1-5, the V gene TRBV13; D remains unclear. The CDR3 contains 13 residues. Germline V CDR1 and CDR2: PRHDT, FYEKMQ (reference sequence). Trimming pared 0 bases from V and 6 bases from J, leaving 6 bases between. CDR3 in amino acids: CASSLGPSQPQHF. Here the CDR3 DNA reads TGTGCCAGCAGCTTAGGCCCCTCTCAGCCCCAGCATTTT.

This clone was seen only a few times. The sample carries other DNA sequences with the same CDR3. In nucleotides, the CDR3 is TGTGCCATCGCTGGGACTAGCGGGAGTGGGGAGCTGTTTTTT. It encodes CAIAGTSGSGELFF. J is TRBJ2-2 and V is TRBV10-3, with 14 bases lining up with TRBD2. The CDR3 extends over 14 amino acids. CDR1 is ENHRY and CDR2 is SYGVKD in the germline V gene. V shed 8 bases, J shed 8 bases, and the junction held 4 bases outside the gene matches.

The gene calls are TRBV6-5 and TRBJ1-2; D gene uncertain. Germline assignment: CDR1 MNHEY and CDR2 SVGAGI. The V gene lost 0 bases and the J gene lost 2 bases, with 10 bases spanning the gap. CDR3 length: 15 residues. The CDR3 spells CASSYSKAGNYGYTF. CDR3 coding DNA: TGTGCCAGCAGTTACTCGAAGGCGGGAAACTATGGCTACACCTTC.

In this sample, this clone turned up a few times. The same CDR3 is also encoded by other DNA sequences in this sample. The chain links TRBV7-9 to TRBJ1-2; 8 nucleotides agree with TRBD1. This CDR3 spans 16 amino acids. From germline, CDR1 is SEHNR and CDR2 FQNEAQ (reference sequence). V was pared by 2 bases and J by 4 bases, with 9 bases of the junction left unmatched. As DNA, the CDR3 is TGTGCCAGCAGCTTACTATCCGACAGGGGCGGCTATGGCTACACCTTC. This sequence encodes CASSLLSDRGGYGYTF.